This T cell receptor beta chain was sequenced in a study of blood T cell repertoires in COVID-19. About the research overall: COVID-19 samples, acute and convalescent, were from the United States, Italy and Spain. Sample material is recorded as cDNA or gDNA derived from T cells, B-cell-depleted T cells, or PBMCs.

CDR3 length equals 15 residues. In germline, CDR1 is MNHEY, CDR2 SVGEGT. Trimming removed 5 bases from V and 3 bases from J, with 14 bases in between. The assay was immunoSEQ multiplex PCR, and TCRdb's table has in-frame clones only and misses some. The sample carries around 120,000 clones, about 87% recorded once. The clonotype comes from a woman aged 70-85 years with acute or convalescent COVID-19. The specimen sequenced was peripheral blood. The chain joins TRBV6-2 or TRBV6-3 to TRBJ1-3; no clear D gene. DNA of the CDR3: TGTGCCAGCAGTGCTTCATTGAGGAGTGGAAACACCATATATTTT. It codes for CASSASLRSGNTIYF.